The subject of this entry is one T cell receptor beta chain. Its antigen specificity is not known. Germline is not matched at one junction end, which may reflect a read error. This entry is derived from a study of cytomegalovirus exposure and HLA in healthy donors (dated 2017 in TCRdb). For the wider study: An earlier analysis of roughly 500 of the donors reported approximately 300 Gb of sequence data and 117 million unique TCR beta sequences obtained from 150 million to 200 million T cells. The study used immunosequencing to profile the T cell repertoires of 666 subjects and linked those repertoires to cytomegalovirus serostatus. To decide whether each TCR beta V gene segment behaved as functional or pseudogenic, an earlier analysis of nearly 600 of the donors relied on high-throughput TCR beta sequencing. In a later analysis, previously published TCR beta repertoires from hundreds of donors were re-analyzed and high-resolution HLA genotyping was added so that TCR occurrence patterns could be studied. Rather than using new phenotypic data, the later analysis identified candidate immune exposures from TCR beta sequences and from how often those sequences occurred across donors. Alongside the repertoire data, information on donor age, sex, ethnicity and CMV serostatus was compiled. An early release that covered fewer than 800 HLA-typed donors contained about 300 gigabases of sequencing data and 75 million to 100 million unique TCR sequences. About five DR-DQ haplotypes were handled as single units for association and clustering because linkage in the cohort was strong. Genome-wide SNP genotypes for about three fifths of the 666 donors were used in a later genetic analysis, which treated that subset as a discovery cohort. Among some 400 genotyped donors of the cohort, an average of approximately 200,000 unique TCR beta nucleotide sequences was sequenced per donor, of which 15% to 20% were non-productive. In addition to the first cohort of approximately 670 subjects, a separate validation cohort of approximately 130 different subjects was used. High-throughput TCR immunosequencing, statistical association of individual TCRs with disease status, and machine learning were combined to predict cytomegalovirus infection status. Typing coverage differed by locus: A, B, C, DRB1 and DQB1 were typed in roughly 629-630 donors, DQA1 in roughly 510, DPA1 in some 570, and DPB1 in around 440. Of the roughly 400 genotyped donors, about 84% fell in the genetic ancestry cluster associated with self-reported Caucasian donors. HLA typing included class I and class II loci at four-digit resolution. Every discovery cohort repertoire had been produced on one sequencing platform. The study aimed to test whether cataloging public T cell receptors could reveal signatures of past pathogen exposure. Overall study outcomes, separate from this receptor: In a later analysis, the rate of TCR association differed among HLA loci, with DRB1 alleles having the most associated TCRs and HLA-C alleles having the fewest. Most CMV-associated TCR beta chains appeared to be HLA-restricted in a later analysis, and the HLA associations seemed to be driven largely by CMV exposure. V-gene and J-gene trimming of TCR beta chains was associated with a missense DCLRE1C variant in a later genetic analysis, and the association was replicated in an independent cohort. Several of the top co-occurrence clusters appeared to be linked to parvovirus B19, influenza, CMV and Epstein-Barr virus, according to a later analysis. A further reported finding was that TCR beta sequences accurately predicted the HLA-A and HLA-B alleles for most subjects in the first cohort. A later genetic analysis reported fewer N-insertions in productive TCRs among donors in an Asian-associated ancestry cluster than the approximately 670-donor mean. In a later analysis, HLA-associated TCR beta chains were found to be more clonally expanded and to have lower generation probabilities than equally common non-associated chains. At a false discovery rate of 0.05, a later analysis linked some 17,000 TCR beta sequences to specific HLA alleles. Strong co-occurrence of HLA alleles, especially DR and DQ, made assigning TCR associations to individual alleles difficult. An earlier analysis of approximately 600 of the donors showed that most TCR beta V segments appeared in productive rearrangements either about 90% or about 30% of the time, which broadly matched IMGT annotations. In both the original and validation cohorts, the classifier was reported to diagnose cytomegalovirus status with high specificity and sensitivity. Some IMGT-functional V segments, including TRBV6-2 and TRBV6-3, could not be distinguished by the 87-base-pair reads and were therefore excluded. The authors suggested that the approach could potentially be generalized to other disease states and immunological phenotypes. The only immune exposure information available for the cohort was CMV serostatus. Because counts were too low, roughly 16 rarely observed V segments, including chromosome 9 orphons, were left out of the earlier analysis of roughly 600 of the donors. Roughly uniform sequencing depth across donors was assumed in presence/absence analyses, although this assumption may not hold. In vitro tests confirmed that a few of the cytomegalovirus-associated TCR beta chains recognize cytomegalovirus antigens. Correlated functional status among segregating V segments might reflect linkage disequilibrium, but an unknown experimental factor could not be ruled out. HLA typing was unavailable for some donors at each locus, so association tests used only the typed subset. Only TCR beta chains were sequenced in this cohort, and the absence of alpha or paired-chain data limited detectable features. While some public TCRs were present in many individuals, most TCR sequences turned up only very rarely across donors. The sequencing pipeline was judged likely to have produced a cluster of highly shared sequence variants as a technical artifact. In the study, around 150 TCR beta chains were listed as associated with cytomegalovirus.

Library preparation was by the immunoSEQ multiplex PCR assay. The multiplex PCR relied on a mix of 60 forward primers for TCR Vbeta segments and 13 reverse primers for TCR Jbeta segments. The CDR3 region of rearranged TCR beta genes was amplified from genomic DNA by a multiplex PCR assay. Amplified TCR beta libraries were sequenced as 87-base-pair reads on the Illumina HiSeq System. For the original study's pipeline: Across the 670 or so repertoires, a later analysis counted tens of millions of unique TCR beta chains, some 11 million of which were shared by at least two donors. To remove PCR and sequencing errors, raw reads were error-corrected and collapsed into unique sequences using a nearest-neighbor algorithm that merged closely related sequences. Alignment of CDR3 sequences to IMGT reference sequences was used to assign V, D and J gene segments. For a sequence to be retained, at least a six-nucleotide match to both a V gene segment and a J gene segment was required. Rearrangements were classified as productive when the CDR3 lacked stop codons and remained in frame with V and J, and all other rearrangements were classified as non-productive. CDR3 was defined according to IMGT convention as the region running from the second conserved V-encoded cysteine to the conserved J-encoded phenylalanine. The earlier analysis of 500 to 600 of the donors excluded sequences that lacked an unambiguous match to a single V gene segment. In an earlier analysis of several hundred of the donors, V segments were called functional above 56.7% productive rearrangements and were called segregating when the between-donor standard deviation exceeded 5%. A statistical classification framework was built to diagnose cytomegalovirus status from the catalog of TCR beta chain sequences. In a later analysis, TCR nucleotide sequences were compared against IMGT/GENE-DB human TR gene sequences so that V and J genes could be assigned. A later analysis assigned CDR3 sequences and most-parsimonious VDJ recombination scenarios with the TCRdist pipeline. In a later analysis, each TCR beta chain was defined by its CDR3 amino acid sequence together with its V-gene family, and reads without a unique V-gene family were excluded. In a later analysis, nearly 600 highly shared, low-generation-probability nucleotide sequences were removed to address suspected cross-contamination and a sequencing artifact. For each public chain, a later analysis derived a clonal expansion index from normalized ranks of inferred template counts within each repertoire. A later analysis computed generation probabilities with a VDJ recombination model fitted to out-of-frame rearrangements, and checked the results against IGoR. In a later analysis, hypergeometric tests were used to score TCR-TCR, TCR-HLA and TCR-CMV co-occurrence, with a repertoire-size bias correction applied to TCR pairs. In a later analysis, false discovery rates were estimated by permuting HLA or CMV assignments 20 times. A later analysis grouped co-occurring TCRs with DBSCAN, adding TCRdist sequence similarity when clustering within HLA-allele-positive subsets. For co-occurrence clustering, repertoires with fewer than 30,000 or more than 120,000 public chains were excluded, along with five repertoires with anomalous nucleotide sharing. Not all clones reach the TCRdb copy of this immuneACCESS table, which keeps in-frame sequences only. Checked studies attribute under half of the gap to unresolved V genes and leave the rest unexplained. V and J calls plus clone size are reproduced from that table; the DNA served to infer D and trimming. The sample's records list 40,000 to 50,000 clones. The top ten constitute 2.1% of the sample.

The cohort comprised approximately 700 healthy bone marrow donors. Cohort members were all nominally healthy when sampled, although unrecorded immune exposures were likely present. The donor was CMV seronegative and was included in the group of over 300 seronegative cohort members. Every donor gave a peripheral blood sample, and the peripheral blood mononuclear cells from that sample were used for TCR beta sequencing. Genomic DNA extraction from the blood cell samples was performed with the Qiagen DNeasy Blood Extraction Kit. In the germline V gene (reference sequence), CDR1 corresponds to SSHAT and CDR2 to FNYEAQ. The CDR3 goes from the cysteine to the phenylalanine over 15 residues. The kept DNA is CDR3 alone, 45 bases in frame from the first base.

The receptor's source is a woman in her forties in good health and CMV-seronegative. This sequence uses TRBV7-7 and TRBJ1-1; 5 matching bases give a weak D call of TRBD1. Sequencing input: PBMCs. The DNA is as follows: TGTGCTAGCAGCCCCCCCGGGGGAGAGGGGACTGAAGCTTTCTTT. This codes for CASSPPGGEGTEAFF. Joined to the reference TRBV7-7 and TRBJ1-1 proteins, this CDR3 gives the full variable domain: GAGVSQSPRYKVTKRGQDVTLRCDPISSHATLYWYQQALGQGPEFLTYFNYEAQPDKSGLPSDRFSAERPEGSISTLTIQRTEQRDSAMYRCASSPPGGEGTEAFFGQGTRLTVV.